This T cell receptor (beta chain) was profiled in a study of T cells in localized non-small cell lung cancer. With regard to this clone: What it recognizes is unknown.

Regarding the study as a whole: A median of roughly 50 of the top 100 tumor clones appeared in adjacent lung, which was paired and uninvolved. Clonality of T cells reached its maximum in uninvolved adjacent lung, surpassing tumor. Greater T cell density in blood accompanied longer overall survival. Sequencing was restricted to one tumor region; therefore, heterogeneity remains possible.

This CDR3 comprises 18 residues. Deletions cut 0 bases from V and 0 bases from J, with 15 bases between. Produced via immunoSEQ multiplex PCR; TCRdb's table is partial and in-frame only. The sample carries approximately 4,200 clones, roughly 33% recorded once. The receptor's source is a male donor aged 60 or over with stage I lung adenocarcinoma. The sample was lung tumor tissue, taken before any cancer treatment. The gene calls are TRBV6-7 and TRBJ2-1; possibly TRBD1 or TRBD2 for D (5 bases each). TRBV6-7 is noted as an ORF with a role that remains uncertain. The CDR3 DNA follows: TGTGCCAGCAGTTACTCATCTGGGACGGGGAGCTCCTACAATGAGCAGTTCTTC. Its translation is CASSYSSGTGSSYNEQFF.